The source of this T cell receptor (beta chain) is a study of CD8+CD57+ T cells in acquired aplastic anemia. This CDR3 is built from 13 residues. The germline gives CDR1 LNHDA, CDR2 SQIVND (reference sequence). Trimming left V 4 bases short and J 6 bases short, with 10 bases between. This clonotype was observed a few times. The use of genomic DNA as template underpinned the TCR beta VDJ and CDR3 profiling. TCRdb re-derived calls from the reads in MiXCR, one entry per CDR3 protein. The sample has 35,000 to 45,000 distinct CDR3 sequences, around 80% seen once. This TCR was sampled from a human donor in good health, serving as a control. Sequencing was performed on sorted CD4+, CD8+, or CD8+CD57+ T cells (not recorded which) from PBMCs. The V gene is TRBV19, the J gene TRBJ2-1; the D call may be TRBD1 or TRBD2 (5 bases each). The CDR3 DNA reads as TGTGCCAGTAGTAACACTAGGGGCAATGAGCAGTTCTTC. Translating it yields CASSNTRGNEQFF.